The rows below give T cell receptor beta chains drawn from one sample of a study of siplizumab effects on memory and regulatory T cells. Clones were read by immunoSEQ multiplex PCR, and TCRdb kept only the in-frame ones, dropping some. The top ten clones hold around 0.25% of a sample with some 40,000 clones, roughly nine tenths of them seen once. Input material: naive CD4+ T cells sorted from blood. All receptors derive from a human donor in good health. CDR3s include the opening cysteine and the closing phenylalanine or tryptophan. D genes are given only for firm matches. Not every row has a clone size; where given, it reads once, few, many or a size class.

J,size,V,D,CDR3,DNA
TRBJ2-7,.,TRBV10-1,TRBD1,CARSPKPQGAYEQYF,TGCGCCAGATCCCCCAAACCACAGGGGGCCTACGAGCAGTACTTC
TRBJ2-3,.,TRBV29-1,.,CSVEDMADTQYF,TGCAGCGTTGAAGATATGGCAGATACGCAGTATTTT
TRBJ2-7,.,TRBV9,.,CASSAPPSYEQYF,TGTGCCAGCAGCGCCCCACCCTCCTACGAGCAGTACTTC
TRBJ1-1,few,TRBV20-1,.,CSCYRDTEAFF,TGCAGTTGTTACAGGGACACTGAAGCTTTCTTT
TRBJ2-7,.,TRBV7-3,TRBD2,CASSFQAGVGYEQYF,TGTGCCAGCAGCTTTCAAGCGGGAGTCGGATACGAGCAGTACTTC
TRBJ1-2,few,TRBV21-1,.,CASSRRQDGDYGYTF,TGTGCCAGCAGCAGAAGACAGGACGGTGACTATGGCTACACCTTC
TRBJ1-1,once,TRBV18,TRBD1,CASSPSRTGVAEAFF,TGTGCCAGCTCACCAAGTCGGACAGGGGTCGCTGAAGCTTTCTTT
TRBJ2-3,.,TRBV9,TRBD2,CASSVGPAGGYDTQYF,TGTGCCAGCAGCGTAGGCCCGGCGGGAGGCTACGATACGCAGTATTTT
TRBJ1-1,.,TRBV19,.,CASSGRADTEAFF,TGTGCCAGTAGTGGGAGGGCGGACACTGAAGCTTTCTTT
TRBJ1-5,.,TRBV6-6,TRBD1,CASRTGGASNQPQHF,TGTGCCAGCAGGACAGGGGGCGCAAGCAATCAGCCCCAGCATTTT
TRBJ1-1,.,TRBV19,.,CATLRGDRNTEAFF,TGTGCCACCCTAAGAGGTGACAGAAACACTGAAGCTTTCTTT
TRBJ1-1,.,TRBV6-6,.,CASSYSKVGVTEAFF,TGTGCCAGCAGTTACTCGAAAGTGGGGGTGACTGAAGCTTTCTTT
TRBJ2-1,.,TRBV7-8,.,CASSLTGTWHNEQFF,TGTGCCAGCAGCCTCACAGGGACGTGGCACAATGAGCAGTTCTTC
TRBJ1-4,.,TRBV2,.,CASSEGPGNEKLFF,TGTGCCAGCAGTGAAGGGCCCGGTAATGAAAAACTGTTTTTT
TRBJ2-2,.,TRBV29-1,TRBD2,CSASGLAGGVRTGELFF,TGCAGCGCCAGCGGACTAGCGGGAGGCGTGAGGACCGGGGAGCTGTTTTTT
TRBJ2-1,.,TRBV7-9,.,CASSISGAPLFNEQFF,TGTGCCAGCAGCATCTCGGGAGCTCCCCTCTTTAATGAGCAGTTCTTC
TRBJ2-5,few,TRBV2,.,CASTLAWETQYF,TGTGCCAGCACTTTAGCGTGGGAGACCCAGTACTTC
TRBJ2-5,.,TRBV29-1,.,CSVLGPLQETQYF,TGCAGCGTGTTGGGACCTTTACAAGAGACCCAGTACTTC
TRBJ1-5,.,TRBV10-2,TRBD1,CASSGDSNQPQHF,TGCGCCAGCAGTGGGGACAGTAATCAGCCCCAGCATTTT
TRBJ2-1,.,TRBV28,TRBD1,CASPKTGTNEQFF,TGTGCCAGTCCCAAGACAGGGACAAATGAGCAGTTCTTC
TRBJ1-5,.,TRBV6-5,.,CASDNSNQPQHF,TGTGCCAGCGATAATAGCAATCAGCCCCAGCATTTT
TRBJ2-5,.,TRBV6-5,.,CASNEPPAPQETQYF,TGTGCCAGCAACGAGCCGCCGGCCCCACAAGAGACCCAGTACTTC
TRBJ2-2,.,TRBV7-9,TRBD2,CASSSLSAAGAGELFF,TGTGCCAGCAGCTCCCTGTCGGCGGCGGGGGCCGGGGAGCTGTTTTTT
TRBJ2-3,.,TRBV7-3,.,CASRRVGADTQYF,TGTGCCAGCAGGAGGGTAGGCGCAGATACGCAGTATTTT
TRBJ1-2,.,TRBV5-1,.,CASSLEGPVYGYTF,TGCGCCAGCAGCTTGGAGGGGCCAGTCTATGGCTACACCTTC
TRBJ2-4,.,TRBV6-1,.,CASSESGAIISRAKNIQYF,TGTGCCAGCAGTGAGTCTGGGGCCATTATTAGCCGAGCCAAAAACATTCAGTACTTC
TRBJ2-2,.,TRBV15,.,CATSRNQGSGTGELFF,TGTGCCACCAGCAGAAATCAAGGGTCGGGCACCGGGGAGCTGTTTTTT
TRBJ2-7,.,TRBV7-2,TRBD1,CASSVRQGPYEQYF,TGTGCCAGCAGCGTACGACAGGGACCCTACGAGCAGTACTTC
TRBJ1-1,.,TRBV19,.,CASSIGLGRDTEAFF,TGTGCCAGTAGTATAGGCTTGGGGAGGGATACTGAAGCTTTCTTT
TRBJ1-3,.,TRBV5-1,.,CASSVSSGNTIYF,TGCGCCAGCAGCGTGAGCTCTGGAAACACCATATATTTT
TRBJ1-2,.,TRBV5-4,TRBD1,CASHLTGGSYHGYTF,TGTGCCAGCCATTTAACAGGGGGCAGTTACCATGGCTACACCTTC
TRBJ1-1,once,TRBV10-3,.,CAIRDESYMNTEAFF,TGTGCCATCAGGGATGAAAGCTACATGAACACTGAAGCTTTCTTT
TRBJ1-1,few,TRBV16,TRBD1,CASSQSGTGVEAFF,TGTGCCAGCAGCCAATCGGGGACAGGTGTTGAAGCTTTCTTT
TRBJ2-1,.,TRBV7-2,TRBD1,CASSPWTGQYNEQFF,TGTGCCAGCAGCCCCTGGACAGGGCAATACAATGAGCAGTTCTTC
TRBJ2-3,.,TRBV4-2,.,CASSPQVADTQYF,TGTGCCAGCAGCCCCCAGGTCGCAGATACGCAGTATTTT
TRBJ2-1,.,TRBV5-1,TRBD2,CASSVAVGGDEQFF,TGCGCCAGCAGCGTGGCGGTTGGGGGGGATGAGCAGTTCTTC
TRBJ2-2,.,TRBV4-1,TRBD1,CASSQSLGQGNTGELFF,TGCGCCAGCAGCCAAAGCTTGGGACAGGGAAACACCGGGGAGCTGTTTTTT
TRBJ2-3,.,TRBV2,.,CASTPQGDTQYF,TGTGCCAGCACCCCACAAGGGGATACGCAGTATTTT
TRBJ2-3,.,TRBV5-1,.,CASSKTTDTQYF,TGCGCCAGCAGCAAGACGACTGATACGCAGTATTTT
TRBJ1-2,.,TRBV11-2,TRBD1,CASSPLRGTAPQNYGYTF,TGTGCCAGCAGCCCTCTCAGGGGGACGGCCCCACAAAACTATGGCTACACCTTC
TRBJ2-5,.,TRBV5-1,.,CASSMTGSETQYF,TGCGCCAGCAGCATGACAGGATCGGAGACCCAGTACTTC
TRBJ2-7,.,TRBV19,.,CAGTGREQYF,TGTGCTGGGACGGGGCGCGAGCAGTACTTC
TRBJ1-1,few,TRBV19,.,CASRPDRNTEAFF,TGTGCCAGTAGGCCCGACAGAAACACTGAAGCTTTCTTT
TRBJ1-5,.,TRBV4-1,.,CASSQTGNSQHF,TGCGCCAGCAGCCAAACAGGGAATTCCCAGCATTTT
TRBJ2-5,.,TRBV2,.,CASSTQQETQYF,TGTGCCAGCAGTACACAGCAAGAGACCCAGTACTTC
TRBJ2-1,.,TRBV4-2,.,CASSQDKGGPLNEQFF,TGTGCCAGCAGCCAAGATAAGGGGGGGCCGTTGAATGAGCAGTTCTTC
TRBJ2-7,.,TRBV4-1,.,CASSHPRSNEQYF,TGCGCCAGCAGCCACCCGAGATCCAACGAGCAGTACTTC
TRBJ2-7,.,TRBV9,.,CASSRGGTYEQYF,TGTGCCAGCAGCCGAGGGGGTACCTACGAGCAGTACTTC
TRBJ2-6,.,TRBV2,.,CASRDLFSGANVLTF,TGTGCCAGCAGAGATCTTTTCTCTGGGGCCAACGTCCTGACTTTC
TRBJ1-2,.,TRBV7-2,.,CASSLDGNYGYTF,TGTGCCAGCAGCCTGGACGGTAACTATGGCTACACCTTC
TRBJ2-7,.,TRBV6-5,.,CASSYVADTYEQYF,TGTGCCAGCAGTTACGTTGCAGATACCTACGAGCAGTACTTC
TRBJ1-2,.,TRBV23-1,TRBD1,CASNRRGTGVEVRGYTF,TGCGCCAGCAACCGTCGCGGGACAGGGGTTGAGGTTCGTGGCTACACCTTC
TRBJ1-1,.,TRBV7-9,.,CASSLHGGNTEAFF,TGTGCCAGCAGCCTACACGGGGGAAACACTGAAGCTTTCTTT
TRBJ2-5,.,TRBV6-1,TRBD2,CASSETRLAETQYF,TGTGCCAGCAGTGAAACCCGACTAGCGGAGACCCAGTACTTC